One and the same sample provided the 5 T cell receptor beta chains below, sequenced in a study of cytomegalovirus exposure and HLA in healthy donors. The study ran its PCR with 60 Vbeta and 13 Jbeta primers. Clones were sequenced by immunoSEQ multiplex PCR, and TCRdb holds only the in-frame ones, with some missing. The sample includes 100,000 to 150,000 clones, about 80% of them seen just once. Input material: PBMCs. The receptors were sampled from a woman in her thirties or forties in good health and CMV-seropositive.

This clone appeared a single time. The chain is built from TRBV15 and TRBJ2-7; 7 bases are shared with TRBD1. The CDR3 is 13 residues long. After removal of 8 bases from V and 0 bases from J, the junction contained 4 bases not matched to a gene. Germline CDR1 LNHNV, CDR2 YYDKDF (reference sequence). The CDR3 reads CATGYRGSYEQYF. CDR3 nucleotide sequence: TGTGCCACCGGATACAGGGGCTCCTACGAGCAGTACTTC.

CDR3 region: CASSRLGLAVYNEQFF. The CDR3 DNA reads TGCGCCAGCAGCCGCTTAGGACTAGCGGTATACAATGAGCAGTTCTTC. The chain uses TRBV5-1 and TRBJ2-1; 10 bases agree with TRBD2. V trimming: 4 bases; J trimming: 4 bases; junction bases outside the gene matches: 8. Germline V gene lookup returns CDR1 SGHRS and CDR2 YFSETQ. The CDR3 has 16 amino acids.

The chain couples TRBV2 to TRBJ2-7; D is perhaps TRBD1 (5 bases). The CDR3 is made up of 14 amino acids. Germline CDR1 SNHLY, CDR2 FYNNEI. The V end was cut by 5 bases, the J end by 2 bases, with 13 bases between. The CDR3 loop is CASSRETAAYEQYF. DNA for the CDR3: TGTGCCAGCAGTCGCGAGACAGCAGCCTACGAGCAGTACTTC.

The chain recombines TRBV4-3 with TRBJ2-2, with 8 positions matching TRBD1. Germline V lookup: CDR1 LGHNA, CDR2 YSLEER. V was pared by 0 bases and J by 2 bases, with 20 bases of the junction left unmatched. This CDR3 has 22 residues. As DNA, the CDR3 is TGCGCCAGCAGCCAAGAAGGCCCGGGACAGGAGACCGACTTAATTAACACCGGGGAGCTGTTTTTT. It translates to CASSQEGPGQETDLINTGELFF.

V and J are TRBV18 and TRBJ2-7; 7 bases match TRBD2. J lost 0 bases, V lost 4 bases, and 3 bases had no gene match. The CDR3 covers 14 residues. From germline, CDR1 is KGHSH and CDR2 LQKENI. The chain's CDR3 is CASSQTSDSYEQYF. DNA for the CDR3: TGTGCCAGCTCACAAACTAGCGACTCCTACGAGCAGTACTTC.